This entry features one T cell receptor beta chain sequence. Its antigen is unidentified. The sample comes from a study of blood T cells in healthy people across ages. Findings of the study overall: Possibly confounding the expanded clonotype changes was the fact that donor CMV status was unknown.

Together with a sample-barcoded 5' primer, a J-beta primer mix was included in a second PCR lasting about 7 to 12 cycles. One entry per CDR3 protein results from TCRdb running MiXCR on the 5' RACE reads. The sample has around 700,000 distinct CDR3 sequences; approximately 25% are singletons. This CDR3 spans 13 amino acids. Between the trimmed V and J ends, which lost 4 bases and 7 bases, there was a span of 11 bases. The germline gives CDR1 SGHTA, CDR2 FQGTGA. This sample was shared with a second study, whose subject was T cells of mothers and their children. That source reports: The donors comprised roughly 6 children and their three healthy Caucasian mothers. Each 15 ul cDNA reaction used roughly 1.4 ug RNA; all RNA was used.

The TCR comes from a boy younger than 18 in good health. Sequenced input: blood. This sequence joins TRBV7-3 and TRBJ2-1; the D gene is possibly TRBD2 (5 bases). CDR3 sequence: CASSSNSVNEQFF. The CDR3 DNA is TGTGCCAGCAGCTCAAATAGCGTAAATGAGCAGTTCTTC.